This entry is about one TCR beta chain. This clonotype is labeled medium-sized (0.01 to 0.1%). Its antigen target is currently unknown. No per-base quality is available; no much larger clone lies one base away. The study deep-sequenced TCR repertoires of sorted CD4+ and CD8+ blood T cells from severe aplastic anemia patients and healthy subjects. Ficoll-Paque density gradient centrifugation was used to isolate peripheral blood mononuclear cells. CD4+ and CD8+ T cells were sorted by FACS or magnetic beads before DNA extraction. Via the germline V gene, CDR1 is MGHDK and CDR2 SYGVNS. Here V drops 6 bases and J drops 7 bases, and the junction holds 9 bases not matched to any gene. Measured from the cysteine to the phenylalanine, the CDR3 is 15 residues long. Only the CDR3 portion is preserved as DNA: 45 bases, with reading frame beginning at the first base. This sample stems from a study of CD8+CD57+ T cells in acquired aplastic anemia (dated by TCRdb to the late 2010s). Notes on the research overall: DNA extracted from sorted CD4+ and CD8+ cells had a mean of around 3.3 ug, with a range of about 0.19 to 30 ug. Mean read counts for healthy donor samples were around 10 million for CD4+ cells and around 11 million for CD8+ cells. The investigation overall reported the following: CD8+ Simpson's diversity did not differ significantly between patients and healthy controls (P=0.060). Some 30 CD8+ CDR3 sequences were found to be shared between patients and controls, but these sequences appeared to be highly expressed in patients and within the immunodominant clones of the patients.

Profiling of TCR beta VDJ combinations and CDR3 sequences used genomic DNA as the template. An Illumina HiSeq 2000 was the platform used for TCR repertoire sequencing. The paper's processing steps were these. Repertoires were assessed using TRBV/TRBJ rearrangement plots, CDR3 size and DJ length profiles, and Simpson's diversity index. Whichever DNA sequence was most abundant in the deep sequencing data was defined as the immunodominant clone. CDR3 amino acid sequences were checked for sharing between subjects and were compared against published repertoires and the VDJdb database. TCRdb reprocessed the public reads (quality trimming at Q25 with fastp, clone calling with MiXCR) and kept in-frame beta chains. All rows with the same CDR3 protein become a single entry with the most common DNA and genes. The V and J calls here are based on TCRdb, not the publication. A total of over 200,000 distinct CDR3 sequences appear in this sample, 61% of them only once. 25% to 30% of the sample goes to the ten largest clones.

The sample taken for sequencing was sorted CD4+, CD8+, or CD8+CD57+ T cells (not recorded which) from PBMCs. The chain is assembled from TRBV25-1 and TRBJ1-3, and 10 junction bases match TRBD1. This sequence originates from a human donor in good health. In nucleotides, the sequence is TGTGCCAGCAGCCTAGGGACAGGGGAGTCGAACACCATATATTTT. Translated, this is CASSLGTGESNTIYF. With the rest looked up from the reference TRBV25-1 and TRBJ1-3 genes rather than sequenced, the full variable domain is EADIYQTPRYLVIGTGKKITLECSQTMGHDKMYWYQQDPGMELHLIHYSYGVNSTEKGDLSSESTVSRIRTEHFPLTLESARPSHTSQYLCASSLGTGESNTIYFGEGSWLTVV.